This T cell receptor (beta chain) came from a study of blood T cells in healthy people across ages. The overall study: Researchers report that template switching captured about one barcoded beta molecule per two T cells. Notes on the study in general: Lack of knowledge of donor CMV status possibly confounded expanded clonotype changes. With age, beta diversity per million T cells declined roughly linearly, significantly by 30 to 40.

Per the germline V gene, CDR1 is SGHRS and CDR2 is YFSETQ. Trimming shortened V by 4 bases and J by 6 bases, and 12 bases separated the two germline ends. The CDR3 totals 13 residues. Remarks on this clonotype: Antigen specificity is unknown.

A J-beta primer mix and a sample-barcoded 5' primer were used in a second PCR of roughly 6 to 12 cycles. Every cDNA molecule bore a tag from a template-switch adaptor containing 12 random nucleotides. From the 5' RACE reads, TCRdb called clonotypes with MiXCR, one entry per CDR3 protein. The table shows over 1,500,000 distinct CDR3 sequences, with around 50% occurring only once. This sequence originates from a woman in her thirties or forties in good health. Sequencing input: blood. The V call is TRBV5-1, the J call TRBJ2-3; tentative D call: TRBD2 (6 bases). As DNA, the CDR3 is TGCGCCAGCAGCCAGCGGGTCCTGGATACGCAGTATTTT. Protein sequence: CASSQRVLDTQYF.